This TCR beta chain stems from a study of response to subunit inactivated influenza vaccine. Whole-study results and caveats: Authors suggested each seasonal flu vaccination may recruit only limited numbers of new T cells.

This clonotype was counted many times. The target antigen is unknown. This CDR3 spans 16 amino acids. The germline V gene has CDR1 SEHNR and CDR2 FQNEAQ (reference sequence). V shed 6 bases and J 4 bases; nucleotides not matched to a gene: 5. TCRdb called the RT-PCR reads again in MiXCR, with one record for every CDR3 protein. Among about 830,000 distinct CDR3 sequences, about 18% were seen once, and the ten largest hold about a tenth. The sequences come from PBMCs from blood, collected approximately 5 days after vaccination. This TCR came from a man aged 50-60 years who received an inactivated influenza vaccine. The V and J genes are TRBV7-9 and TRBJ2-2, with 13 bases aligning to TRBD2. The CDR3, as DNA: TGTGCCAGCAGACGAAGGACTAGCGGGGGCACCGGGGAGCTGTTTTTT. Residues: CASRRRTSGGTGELFF.